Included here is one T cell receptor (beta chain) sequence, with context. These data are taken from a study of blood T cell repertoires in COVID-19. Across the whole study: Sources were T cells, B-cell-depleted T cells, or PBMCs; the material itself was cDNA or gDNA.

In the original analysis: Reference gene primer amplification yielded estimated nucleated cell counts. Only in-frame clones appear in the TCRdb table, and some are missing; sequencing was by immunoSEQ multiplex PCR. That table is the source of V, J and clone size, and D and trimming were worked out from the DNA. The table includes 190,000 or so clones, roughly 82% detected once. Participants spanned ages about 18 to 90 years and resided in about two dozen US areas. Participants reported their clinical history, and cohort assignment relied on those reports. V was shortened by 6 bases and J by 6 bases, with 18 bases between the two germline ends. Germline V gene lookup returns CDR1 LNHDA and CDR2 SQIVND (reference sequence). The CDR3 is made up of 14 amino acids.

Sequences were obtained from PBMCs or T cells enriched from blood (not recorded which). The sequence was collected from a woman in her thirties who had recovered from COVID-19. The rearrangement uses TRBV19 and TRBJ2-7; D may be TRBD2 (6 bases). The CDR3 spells CASSVRRDGSEQYF. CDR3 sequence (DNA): TGTGCCAGTAGCGTGCGGAGGGATGGTTCCGAGCAGTACTTC.